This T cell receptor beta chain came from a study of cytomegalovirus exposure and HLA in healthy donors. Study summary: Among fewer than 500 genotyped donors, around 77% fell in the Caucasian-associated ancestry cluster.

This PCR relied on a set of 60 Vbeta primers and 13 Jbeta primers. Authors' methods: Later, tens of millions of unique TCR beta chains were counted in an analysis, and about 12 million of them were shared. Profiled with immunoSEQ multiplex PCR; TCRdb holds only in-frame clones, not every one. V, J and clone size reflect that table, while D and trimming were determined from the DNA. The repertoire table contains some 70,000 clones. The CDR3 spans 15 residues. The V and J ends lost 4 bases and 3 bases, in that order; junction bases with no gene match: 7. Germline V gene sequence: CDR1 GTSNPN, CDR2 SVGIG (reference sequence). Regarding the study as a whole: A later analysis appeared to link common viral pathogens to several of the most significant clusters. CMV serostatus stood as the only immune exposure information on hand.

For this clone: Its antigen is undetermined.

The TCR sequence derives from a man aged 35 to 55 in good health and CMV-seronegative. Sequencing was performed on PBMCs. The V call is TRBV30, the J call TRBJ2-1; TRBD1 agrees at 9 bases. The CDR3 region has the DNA TGTGCCTGGACTGCCGGGACAGGGTACTACAATGAGCAGTTCTTC. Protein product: CAWTAGTGYYNEQFF.